The T cell receptor (beta chain) described here comes from a study of T cell responses to AZD1222 COVID-19 vaccine. Overall study results and limits: Reports indicate that nearly half of spike-specific TCRs are directed at unmutated variant regions. At baseline, just six or seven AZD1222 recipients tested seropositive. Repertoire sampling was restricted to post-peak T cell response timepoints. Receipt of two AZD1222 doses was followed by a rise in Spike-specific TCR breadth and depth.

The ends were cut back, 0 bases at V and 1 base at J, with 10 bases in the middle. The length of the CDR3 is 15 residues. Germline lookup yields CDR1 SGHRS and CDR2 YFSETQ. With respect to this clone: Antigen unknown.

Method: immunoSEQ multiplex PCR; TCRdb's copy keeps in-frame clones and lacks some. Counted here are some 87,000 clones, roughly 89% occurring once; the ten biggest clones make up around 5.5%. This clonotype was sampled from an adult in good health. The chain has TRBV5-1 and TRBJ1-1; D possibly corresponds to TRBD1 (5 bases). The sequences come from peripheral blood, collected on day 0 of MenACWY control vaccination. CDR3 DNA sequence: TGCGCCAGCAGCTTGGTTGGACACCGGAACACTGAAGCTTTCTTT. This encodes CASSLVGHRNTEAFF.